Below, 30 T cell receptor beta chains from the same sample are listed, as sequenced in a study of tumor and adjacent non-tumor tissue in lung cancer. TCRbeta libraries were built with three rounds of nested PCR, modified from ARM-PCR. MiXCR, run by TCRdb on the multiplex PCR reads, gives a single entry per CDR3 protein. The table lists approximately 76,000 distinct CDR3 sequences, around 65% of them singletons, with around 13% in the top ten. The template was RNA from unsorted bulk tissue. Sequencing was carried out using lung tumor tissue. These receptors were obtained from a woman in her seventies with non-small cell lung cancer.

Regarding this clonotype: Because the CDR3 is missing its conserved closing phenylalanine or tryptophan, this is likely a read error. This rearrangement joins TRBV11-3 to TRBJ2-5; 7 nucleotides agree with TRBD2. This CDR3 is built from 13 residues. Per germline, CDR1 SGHNT and CDR2 YENEEA. Trimming removed 9 bases from V and 5 bases from J; junction bases left unmatched: 9. The CDR3 here is CARSPSGVETQYS. In DNA, the CDR3 is TGTGCCAGAAGCCCTAGCGGTGTGGAGACCCAGTACTCG.

The rearrangement joins TRBV29-1 to TRBJ2-5; D gene unclear. Germline CDR1 is SQVTM and CDR2 is ANQGSEA. This CDR3 has 14 residues. Trimming left V 3 bases short and J 4 bases short, with 15 bases between. The chain's CDR3 is CSVDRGSPGETQYF. CDR3 bases: TGCAGCGTTGACCGAGGAAGTCCAGGAGAGACCCAGTACTTC. The full variable domain, with the rest looked up from reference TRBV29-1 and TRBJ2-5, is SAVISQKPSRDICQRGTSLTIQCQVDSQVTMMFWYRQQPGQSLTLIATANQGSEATYESGFVIDKFPISRPNLTFSTLTVSNMSPEDSSIYLCSVDRGSPGETQYFGPGTRLLVL.

This clonotype was seen once. An end of the junction differs from the germline gene, which may be a read error. The chain carries TRBV6-5 and TRBJ1-5, with a possible D match to TRBD1 (6 bases). This CDR3 is built from 14 residues. Germline V gene lookup returns CDR1 MNHEY and CDR2 SVGAGI. CDR3 DNA: TGTGCCAGCAGTAATACAGGGCGCAATCAGTCCCAGCATTTT. Residues: CASSNTGRNQSQHF.

On this clonotype itself: The germline gene is not matched at one end of the junction; a read error may be the cause. The rearrangement links TRBV5-5 to TRBJ2-2; perhaps TRBD2 as D (5 bases). The length of the CDR3 is 16 residues. The germline V gene has CDR1 SGHKS and CDR2 YYEKEE (reference sequence). The DNA for the CDR3 is TGTGCTAGCAGCATGGCCAAATGGGCAGCCACCGGGGAGTTGTTTTTT. It encodes CASSMAKWAATGELFF.

Turning to this clonotype: Here the CDR3 omits its conserved ending phenylalanine or tryptophan, so a read error is the likely source. The DNA is left out, because the CDR3 cannot be placed on it with certainty; the CDR3 is given as TCRdb lists it. This chain links TRBV11-3 with TRBJ2-1; no DNA check was done on the table's D call, TRBD2. The germline V gene encodes CDR1 SGHNT and CDR2 YENEEA. The CDR3 is 14 residues long, counting both termini. The CDR3 here is CASSPGLDYNEKFV.

Of note for this clonotype: A clone one base away is much larger, so this may be a read error. The chain couples TRBV10-2 to TRBJ2-5; 10 bases fit TRBD2. The CDR3 runs to 16 residues. The germline gives CDR1 WSHSY, CDR2 SAAADI. The CDR3 nucleotides are TGCGACAGCCGATGGCCGGAGCGGGAGGGACATGGGACCCAGTACTTC. This encodes CDSRWPEREGHGTQYF.

Note on this clonotype: An end of the junction differs from the germline gene, which may be a read error. This rearrangement joins TRBV28 to TRBJ2-1, with D unresolved. The CDR3 has 11 amino acids. CDR1 is MDHEN and CDR2 is SYDVKM in the germline V gene. The DNA of the CDR3 is TGTGCCAGCAGTTCGCTGAATGAGCAGTTTTTC. Its translation: CASSSLNEQFF.

With respect to this clonotype: At one boundary the junction diverges from the germline segment, which might be a read error. The chain recombines TRBV11-2 with TRBJ2-3; 12 bases fit TRBD2. Per the germline V gene, CDR1 is SGHAT and CDR2 is FQNNGV. The CDR3 is made up of 15 amino acids. The CDR3 coding sequence is TGTGCCAGCAACCCGACTAGCGGGAGAGCAGAAACGCAGTATTTT. Translation gives CASNPTSGRAETQYF.

About this clonotype: The CDR3 does not close with the conserved phenylalanine or tryptophan, likely indicating a read error. V usage is TRBV6-1 and J usage is TRBJ1-2, with 7 bases lining up with TRBD1. Trimming at V came to 1 base and at J to 5 bases, leaving 10 bases not matched to a gene. This CDR3 has 16 residues. Per the germline V gene, CDR1 is MNHNS and CDR2 is SASEGT. This CDR3 reads CASSEGLGQEVYGYTV. The DNA for the CDR3 is TGTGCCAGCAGTGAAGGGCTAGGACAGGAGGTTTATGGCTACACCGTC.

Worth noting for this clonotype: The CDR3 carries no conserved terminal phenylalanine or tryptophan, so it likely arises from a read error. The gene calls are TRBV29-1 and TRBJ2-2; 8 bases agree with TRBD2. The CDR3 runs to 14 residues. Germline V CDR1 and CDR2: SQVTM, ANQGSEA. Here the CDR3 DNA reads TGCAGAGTTGTGGATAGCGGGAAAACCGGGGAGCTGTTTTCT. It encodes CRVVDSGKTGELFS.

This clonotype was recorded a few times. The CDR3 ends on some other residue instead of the conserved phenylalanine or tryptophan, so this is likely a read error. CDR3 loop: CASSLDTAEAYNEQFL. The CDR3 DNA is TGTGCCAGCAGCCTAGATACGGCGGAAGCCTACAATGAGCAGTTCTTA. The V gene is TRBV11-1, the J gene TRBJ2-1; no firm D call. There are 16 residues in the CDR3. The V and J ends lost 5 bases and 2 bases respectively, with 16 bases between them. Per germline, CDR1 SGHAT and CDR2 FQDESV (reference sequence).

Note on this clonotype: At one end, the junction sequence differs from germline, possibly due to a read error. The gene calls are TRBV6-1 and TRBJ2-7, with 10 bases identical to TRBD2. The germline V gene encodes CDR1 MNHNS and CDR2 SASEGT. The CDR3 sequence is 16 residues long. The CDR3 DNA is TGTGCCAGTAGTGAAGCGGGGACTAGCGACAGCTACGAGCAGAACTTC. Amino acid sequence: CASSEAGTSDSYEQNF.

This clonotype was seen more than once but under ten times. Just one base apart from a much larger clone, this may be a read error. V usage is TRBV20-1 and J usage is TRBJ2-5, with a tentative D call TRBD2 (6 bases). The length of the CDR3 is 11 residues. V was shortened by 6 bases and J by 9 bases, with 14 bases between the two germline ends. Germline CDR1 reads DFQATT; CDR2 reads SNEGSKA (reference sequence). The CDR3 DNA is TGCAGTGCAAGCAGTAGGGAGGCCCAGTACTTC. Protein sequence: CSASSREAQYF.

V is TRBV6-6 and J is TRBJ1-2, with D uncertain. Germline values: CDR1 MNHNY, CDR2 SVGAGI (reference sequence). The ends were cut back, 3 bases at V and 3 bases at J, with 11 bases in the middle. The CDR3 covers 14 residues. The CDR3 DNA is TGTGCCAGCAGTTATCAGTGGGGAGACTATGGCTACACCTTC. It codes for CASSYQWGDYGYTF.

This clonotype was seen a few times. A much bigger clone sits one base away, suggesting this may be a read error. The chain has TRBV10-1 and TRBJ2-5, with D hard to call. Germline V gene data show CDR1 as WNHNN and CDR2 as SYGVQD (reference sequence). CDR3 length equals 15 residues. In nucleotides, the CDR3 is TGCGCCATCAGTGAGTCGGATCCGTACCAAGAGACCCAGTACTTC. It yields the protein CAISESDPYQETQYF.

Remarks on this clonotype: Here the CDR3 omits its conserved ending phenylalanine or tryptophan, so a read error is the likely source. V is TRBV29-1 and J is TRBJ1-1; 8 nucleotides agree with TRBD1. CDR1 and CDR2 from the germline V gene are SQVTM and ANQGSEA. The ends lost 8 bases at V and 1 base at J; junction bases unmatched: 12. This CDR3 contains 15 residues. The CDR3 DNA reads as TGCAGCCTCATGTTACGGACAGGGACGAACACTGAAGCTTTCCTT. Translating it yields CSLMLRTGTNTEAFL.

This clonotype occurred a few times. The chain carries TRBV30 and TRBJ2-7; D remains unclear. V was clipped by 1 base and J by 7 bases, with 11 bases between them. This CDR3 has 12 amino acids. Germline lookup yields CDR1 GTSNPN and CDR2 SVGIG (reference sequence). CDR3 protein: CAWSDELREQYF. For the CDR3, the DNA is TGTGCCTGGAGTGACGAGCTGCGGGAGCAGTACTTC.

The sample holds many counts of this clonotype. In DNA form, the CDR3 reads TGTGCCAGCAGTTTAGCGGAGACGAGCTCCTACGAGCAGTACTTC. The encoded protein is CASSLAETSSYEQYF. This chain connects TRBV6-5 to TRBJ2-7; tentative D call: TRBD2 (6 bases). Germline loops: CDR1 MNHEY, CDR2 SVGAGI. V lost 4 bases to trimming and J lost 0 bases, with 13 bases between them. The CDR3 loop spans 15 amino acids.

The chain joins TRBV29-1 to TRBJ2-5; no definite D call. The CDR3 loop spans 15 amino acids. V gave up 1 base and J gave up 14 bases, with 26 bases separating them. In germline, CDR1 is SQVTM, CDR2 ANQGSEA. The CDR3 nucleotides read TGCAGCGTTGAAGTCCCCAAGCAAGGTGCAGAGACCGAATACTTC. As protein: CSVEVPKQGAETEYF.

A note on this clonotype: Given the absence of the conserved phenylalanine or tryptophan at the CDR3 end, a read error is likely. The rearrangement links TRBV12-3 or TRBV12-4 to TRBJ2-3; TRBD2 agrees at 8 bases. The CDR3 sequence is 16 residues long. V shed 6 bases and J 7 bases; nucleotides not matched to a gene: 15. The CDR3 reads CASRPETSGSLNTQYS. The CDR3 coding sequence is TGTGCCAGCAGGCCCGAGACAAGCGGGAGTTTGAATACGCAGTATTCT.

A remark on this clonotype: Since no conserved phenylalanine or tryptophan closes the CDR3, a read error is the likely cause. The chain combines TRBV28 with TRBJ2-3, with D maybe TRBD2 (5 bases). Trimming pared 10 bases from V and 6 bases from J, leaving 20 bases between. Germline V gene data show CDR1 as MDHEN and CDR2 as SYDVKM. This CDR3 is 14 amino acids long. In DNA form, the CDR3 reads TGTGCCAACAGCCTAGCCGACCTACCCGATACGCAGTATTAT. Translating gives CANSLADLPDTQYY.

Only a few counts were recorded for this clonotype. The final CDR3 position lacks the conserved phenylalanine or tryptophan, pointing to a likely read error. This chain uses TRBV5-4 with TRBJ2-1, with 13 bases identical to TRBD2. This CDR3 is 16 amino acids long. CDR1 is SGHNT and CDR2 is YYREEE in the germline V gene (reference sequence). The junction had 4 bases not matched to a gene; V was cut back by 3 bases and J by 4 bases. The CDR3 region has the DNA TGTGCCAGCAGCTCGCGGACTAGCGGGAGTTACAATGAGCAGTTCTCC. It is translated as CASSSRTSGSYNEQFS.

The chain recombines TRBV28 with TRBJ1-3; D gene unclear. Germline CDR1 MDHEN, CDR2 SYDVKM. The V and J ends lost 6 bases and 0 bases respectively, with 21 bases between them. There are 18 residues in the CDR3. CDR3 bases: TGTGCCAGCAGCCAAAGGGATGGGGAGGCTTTCTCTGGAAACACCATATATTTT. Its protein is CASSQRDGEAFSGNTIYF. Drawing the rest from reference TRBV28 and TRBJ1-3, the complete variable domain is DVKVTQSSRYLVKRTGEKVFLECVQDMDHENMFWYRQDPGLGLRLIYFSYDVKMKEKGDIPEGYSVSREKKERFSLILESASTNQTSMYLCASSQRDGEAFSGNTIYFGEGSWLTVV.

Concerning this clonotype: A much larger clone is a single base away; this may be a read error. The rearrangement joins TRBV28 to TRBJ1-4; D might be TRBD1 (6 bases). The CDR3 extends over 14 amino acids. Germline V gives CDR1 MDHEN, CDR2 SYDVKM. In DNA form, the CDR3 reads TGTGTCAGCAGCCGAAGGGGGGTTCCCGAAAAACTGTTTTTT. The encoded protein is CVSSRRGVPEKLFF. The full variable domain, in which reference TRBV28 and TRBJ1-4 provide the parts outside the CDR3, is DVKVTQSSRYLVKRTGEKVFLECVQDMDHENMFWYRQDPGLGLRLIYFSYDVKMKEKGDIPEGYSVSREKKERFSLILESASTNQTSMYLCVSSRRGVPEKLFFGSGTQLSVL.

This clonotype appeared once. At one boundary the junction diverges from the germline segment, which might be a read error. V gene TRBV12-3 or TRBV12-4 combines with J gene TRBJ2-1; D gene unclear. The CDR3 extends over 13 amino acids. For the CDR3, the DNA is TGTGCCGGCAGTTTATCGCCCAATGATGAGCAGTTCTTC. It is translated as CAGSLSPNDEQFF.

J is TRBJ1-3 and V is TRBV6-6, with D tentatively TRBD1 (5 bases). CDR3 length: 13 amino acids. The V end lost 7 bases, the J end lost 5 bases, and 12 bases lay between the germline ends. Germline V gives CDR1 MNHNY, CDR2 SVGAGI (reference sequence). CDR3 coding DNA: TGTGCCAGCAATGGGGACGGTCGAAACACCATATATTTT. This gives the protein CASNGDGRNTIYF.

To note about this clonotype: One end of the junction fails to match germline, which may point to a read error. V gene TRBV12-3 or TRBV12-4 combines with J gene TRBJ1-2; the D gene is possibly TRBD1 (5 bases). The CDR3 contains 13 residues. The CDR3 loop is CVSKQDPDYGYTF. CDR3 in DNA: TGTGTCAGCAAACAGGATCCAGACTATGGCTACACATTC.

Comment on this clonotype: One end of the junction varies from germline; a read error may be responsible. J is TRBJ2-7 and V is TRBV6-1; D is undetermined. The germline V gene encodes CDR1 MNHNS and CDR2 SASEGT. The CDR3 runs 13 residues. CDR3 DNA sequence: TGTACCAGTAGTGACCGAAACACCTACGAGCAGTACTTC. Translation: CTSSDRNTYEQYF.

This clonotype came up many times. The genes are TRBV10-3 and TRBJ2-1; TRBD2 matches 7 bases. This CDR3 region has 15 residues. Germline values: CDR1 ENHRY, CDR2 SYGVKD. With V trimmed by 7 bases and J by 3 bases, 9 bases remained unmatched. The CDR3 DNA follows: TGTGCCATCAAGGCTACTAGCGTTGACTACAATGAGCAGTTCTTC. As protein: CAIKATSVDYNEQFF.

For this clonotype: A read error may be the cause here, since a much bigger clone is one base away. The rearrangement uses TRBV20-1 and TRBJ2-2, with 7 bases identical to TRBD2. V shed 0 bases and J 7 bases; nucleotides not matched to a gene: 8. The germline CDR1 and CDR2 sequences are DFQATT and SNEGSKA (reference sequence). The CDR3 covers 15 residues. The CDR3 protein is CSARDGAGVSGELFF. In nucleotides, the CDR3 is TGCAGTGCTAGAGACGGGGCGGGAGTCAGCGGGGAGCTGTTTTTT.